Listed below are T cell receptor beta chains from one sample, sequenced in a study of cytomegalovirus exposure and HLA in healthy donors. TCRdb keeps only in-frame clones here, not all; method: immunoSEQ multiplex PCR. The data contain 200,000 to 250,000 clones, approximately 84% of them singletons. The sample was PBMCs. All receptors come from a woman between 40 and 55 years old in good health and CMV-seronegative. Both conserved end residues are part of each CDR3. The order of the fields is V gene, J gene, clone size, D gene, CDR3 DNA, CDR3 protein. D genes are given only for firm matches. The listing skips clone size in some rows; elsewhere it reads once, few, many or a size class.

V gene: TRBV20-1; J gene: TRBJ1-2; clone size: -; D gene: -; CDR3 DNA: TGCAGTGCCCAGGGGTATGGCTACACCTTC; CDR3 protein: CSAQGYGYTF
V gene: TRBV11-3; J gene: TRBJ1-4; clone size: -; D gene: -; CDR3 DNA: TGTGCCAGCAGCTTACGCGGGGCCGCTCCTAATGAAAAACTGTTTTTT; CDR3 protein: CASSLRGAAPNEKLFF
V gene: TRBV28; J gene: TRBJ2-1; clone size: -; D gene: -; CDR3 DNA: TGTGCCAGCATCAAAATGGGCCCGACTAGGAATGAGCAGTTCTTC; CDR3 protein: CASIKMGPTRNEQFF
V gene: TRBV29-1; J gene: TRBJ1-2; clone size: once; D gene: -; CDR3 DNA: TGCAGCGCCTCGGGACTTTATGGCTACACCTTC; CDR3 protein: CSASGLYGYTF
V gene: TRBV6-6; J gene: TRBJ2-1; clone size: few; D gene: -; CDR3 DNA: TGTGCCACCTCCGGGGGGCCGGGTAATGAGCAGTTCTTC; CDR3 protein: CATSGGPGNEQFF
V gene: TRBV30; J gene: TRBJ2-7; clone size: -; D gene: -; CDR3 DNA: TGTGCCTGGAGTCAGATACCCTACGAGCAGTACTTC; CDR3 protein: CAWSQIPYEQYF
V gene: TRBV6-4; J gene: TRBJ2-3; clone size: -; D gene: -; CDR3 DNA: TGTGCCAGCAGTGAACAGGGCGGCACAGATACGCAGTATTTT; CDR3 protein: CASSEQGGTDTQYF
V gene: TRBV9; J gene: TRBJ1-2; clone size: -; D gene: TRBD1; CDR3 DNA: TGTGCCAGCAGCCTTACCCCCTACCGGGACAGGGGGATCGATGGCTACACCTTC; CDR3 protein: CASSLTPYRDRGIDGYTF
V gene: TRBV7-2; J gene: TRBJ2-5; clone size: -; D gene: TRBD2; CDR3 DNA: TGTGCCAGCAGCTCTCAGCGGGGGGGGCGGGAGACCCAGTACTTC; CDR3 protein: CASSSQRGGRETQYF
V gene: TRBV5-1; J gene: TRBJ1-1; clone size: few; D gene: TRBD1; CDR3 DNA: TGCGCCAGCAGCTCAGGACAGGGTGAAGCTTTCTTT; CDR3 protein: CASSSGQGEAFF